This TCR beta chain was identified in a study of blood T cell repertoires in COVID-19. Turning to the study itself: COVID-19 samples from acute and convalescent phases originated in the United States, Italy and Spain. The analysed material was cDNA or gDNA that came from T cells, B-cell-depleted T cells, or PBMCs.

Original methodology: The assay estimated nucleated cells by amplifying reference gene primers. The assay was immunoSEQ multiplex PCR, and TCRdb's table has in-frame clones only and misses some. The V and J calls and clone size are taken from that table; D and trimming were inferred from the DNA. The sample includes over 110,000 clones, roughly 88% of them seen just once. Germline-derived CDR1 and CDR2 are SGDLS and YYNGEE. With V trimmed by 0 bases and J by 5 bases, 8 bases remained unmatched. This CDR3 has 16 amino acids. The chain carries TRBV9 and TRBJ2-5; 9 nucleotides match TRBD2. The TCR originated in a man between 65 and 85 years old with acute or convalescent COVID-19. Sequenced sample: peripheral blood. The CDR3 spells CASSVVGGGAWETQYF. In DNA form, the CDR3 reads TGTGCCAGCAGCGTAGTAGGCGGGGGGGCCTGGGAGACCCAGTACTTC.